These 6 T cell receptor beta chains came from one sample sequenced in a study of tumor-infiltrating lymphocytes in localized non-small cell lung cancer. The repertoire was sequenced with immunoSEQ multiplex PCR; TCRdb's copy has only in-frame clones and lacks some. The data show just under 5,000 clones, with about 96% seen just once and 2.5% to 3.5% held by the top ten. The sequenced sample was uninvolved lung tissue not adjacent to the tumor. The receptors stem from a human donor with non-small cell lung cancer.

V is TRBV7-9 and J is TRBJ2-7, with D tentatively TRBD2 (6 bases). Trimming pared 1 base from V and 6 bases from J, leaving 16 bases between. Germline V gene sequence: CDR1 SEHNR, CDR2 FQNEAQ (reference sequence). This CDR3 contains 15 residues. CDR3 sequence reads: CASSLGGEVVGEQYF. CDR3 nucleotides: TGTGCCAGCAGCTTAGGAGGGGAGGTCGTCGGCGAGCAGTACTTC.

This chain uses TRBV11-3 with TRBJ2-1, with D possibly being TRBD1 (6 bases). The V gene's germline CDR1 is SGHNT and CDR2 YENEEA. CDR3 length equals 15 residues. Trimming took off 4 bases at V and 1 base at J, with 11 bases between the two ends. CDR3 residues: CASSSDRFSYNEQFF. Here the CDR3 DNA reads TGTGCCAGCAGCTCGGACAGATTTTCCTACAATGAGCAGTTCTTC.

The chain joins TRBV5-5 to TRBJ1-6, with 9 bases that match TRBD1. After removal of 4 bases from V and 0 bases from J, the junction contained 8 bases not matched to a gene. Germline lookup yields CDR1 SGHKS and CDR2 YYEKEE (reference sequence). The CDR3 length is 18 residues. The CDR3 loop is CASSTGQGRFSYNSPLHF. The CDR3 coding sequence is TGTGCCAGCAGCACAGGACAGGGGAGATTCTCCTATAATTCACCCCTCCACTTT.

The chain joins TRBV15 to TRBJ1-4, with D possibly being TRBD1 (5 bases). Germline CDR1 LNHNV, CDR2 YYDKDF (reference sequence). The germline V and J ends were trimmed by 1 base and 8 bases, with 14 bases remaining between them. The CDR3 spans 15 residues. CDR3 in DNA: TGTGCCACCAGCAGAGGTTGGGGGGATAAAGAAAAACTGTTTTTT. It specifies CATSRGWGDKEKLFF.

This sequence joins TRBV5-6 and TRBJ1-1, with D maybe TRBD1 (5 bases). This CDR3 region has 14 residues. Trimming pared 3 bases from V and 1 base from J, leaving 10 bases between. From germline, CDR1 is SGHDT and CDR2 YYEEEE. CDR3: CASSSGTANTEAFF. CDR3 DNA sequence: TGTGCCAGCAGCTCCGGGACGGCGAACACTGAAGCTTTCTTT.

The gene calls are TRBV7-2 and TRBJ2-3, with unresolved D. The CDR3 is 17 residues long. The V end was cut by 1 base, the J end by 7 bases, with 21 bases between. The germline V gene encodes CDR1 SGHTA and CDR2 FQGNSA. CDR3 in amino acids: CASSLDFWPQLENTQYF. The CDR3 DNA follows: TGTGCCAGCAGCTTAGATTTCTGGCCACAGCTAGAGAATACGCAGTATTTT.